This T cell receptor beta chain was obtained from a study of technical replicates of blood from several donors. TCRdb's copy holds only in-frame clones and misses some; the assay was immunoSEQ multiplex PCR. The data hold 60,000 to 90,000 clones, with around 95% observed a single time. V lost 5 bases, J lost 5 bases, and 15 bases lay in between. The CDR3 contains 14 residues. CDR1 MDHEN and CDR2 SYDVKM come from the germline V gene. The material sequenced was T cells isolated from PBMCs. This TCR derives from a human donor in good health. The chain couples TRBV28 to TRBJ2-5; maybe TRBD1 (5 bases). The CDR3 region has the DNA TGTGCCAGCAGTCCGCAAACAGGAAAGGAGACCCAGTACTTC. Protein sequence: CASSPQTGKETQYF.